Presented here are 12 T cell receptor beta chains from one specimen sequenced in a study of radiation and T cells in renal cell carcinoma. Time point indicated: blood 4 weeks post-SBRT, at nephrectomy. Treatment specified: 15 Gy SBRT to primary tumor, nephrectomy 4 weeks later. The table came from immunoSEQ multiplex PCR; TCRdb's copy has only in-frame clones and leaves some out. Of 140,000 to 150,000 clones listed, approximately 86% are singletons. Specimen: blood, collected from a patient whose treatment included radiotherapy and nephrectomy. These receptors all stem from a woman between 45 and 65 years old with renal cell carcinoma.

The chain employs TRBV6-6 and TRBJ2-1; 10 bases agree with TRBD1. Germline V CDR1 and CDR2: MNHNY, SVGAGI (reference sequence). J gave up 13 bases and V 4 bases, and 13 bases lay outside the gene matches. The CDR3 is made up of 15 amino acids. The CDR3 DNA reads TGTGCCAGCAGTTCGACAGGGGGCAAGGCAATGAGCCAGTTCTTC. Translating gives CASSSTGGKAMSQFF.

V gene TRBV7-9 combines with J gene TRBJ2-1; TRBD1 matches 7 bases. V lost 2 bases to trimming and J lost 4 bases; unmatched junction nucleotides: 2. Germline V gene lookup returns CDR1 SEHNR and CDR2 FQNEAQ (reference sequence). This CDR3 region has 14 residues. The CDR3 DNA is TGTGCCAGCAGCTTACAGGGACAGTACAATGAGCAGTTCTTC. It codes for CASSLQGQYNEQFF.

V and J are TRBV29-1 and TRBJ1-1; TRBD1 aligns across 9 bases. The germline V gene encodes CDR1 SQVTM and CDR2 ANQGSEA. This CDR3 is built from 13 residues. This CDR3 is CIGTGGAGTEAFF. CDR3 nucleotides: TGCATCGGAACAGGGGGCGCCGGGACTGAAGCTTTCTTT.

This chain joins TRBV27 and TRBJ2-5, with 10 positions matching TRBD1. Germline values: CDR1 MNHEY, CDR2 SMNVEV (reference sequence). J was trimmed by 3 bases and V by 3 bases; bases with no gene match: 10. The CDR3 consists of 17 residues. CDR3 sequence: CASSFLNTDRGEETQYF. CDR3 bases: TGTGCCAGCAGTTTTCTTAACACGGACAGGGGGGAAGAGACCCAGTACTTC.

This rearrangement joins TRBV4-3 to TRBJ1-3, with D tentatively TRBD1 (5 bases). The CDR3 spans 15 residues. The V gene's germline CDR1 is LGHNA and CDR2 YSLEER. V lost 2 bases to trimming and J lost 1 base, with 9 bases between them. The CDR3 here is CASSQRGGSGNTIYF. The CDR3 nucleotides are TGCGCCAGCAGCCAAAGGGGAGGGTCTGGAAACACCATATATTTT.

The chain joins TRBV19 to TRBJ2-3; TRBD1 agrees at 10 bases. With 7 bases clipped from V and 8 bases from J, the junction kept 9 bases outside the gene matches. This CDR3 is built from 14 residues. In germline, CDR1 is LNHDA, CDR2 SQIVND (reference sequence). CDR3 sequence (DNA): TGTGCCAGTACCGGTGGGACAGGGGACGGTACGCAGTATTTT. It translates to CASTGGTGDGTQYF.

This clone was detected only a few times. This chain joins TRBV13 and TRBJ2-2, with a tentative D call TRBD1 (5 bases). CDR1 is PRHDT, CDR2 FYEKMQ, per germline (reference sequence). The V and J ends lost 6 bases and 9 bases respectively, with 14 bases between them. CDR3 size: 13 residues. CDR3 protein: CASSSQQARELFF. The CDR3 nucleotides are TGTGCCAGCAGTTCACAACAGGCCCGGGAGCTGTTTTTT.

The chain is built from TRBV6-1 and TRBJ2-1; 9 bases align to TRBD2. CDR1 is MNHNS, CDR2 SASEGT, per germline. V was clipped by 6 bases and J by 4 bases; unmatched bases: 4. The CDR3 has 14 amino acids. The CDR3 region has the DNA TGTGCCAGCAGCGGACTAGCGCCATACAATGAGCAGTTCTTC. Protein: CASSGLAPYNEQFF.

The rearrangement links TRBV7-9 to TRBJ2-1; possibly TRBD1 or TRBD2 for D (5 bases each). The V and J ends lost 3 bases and 5 bases respectively, with 8 bases between them. The CDR3 consists of 13 residues. Germline V lookup: CDR1 SEHNR, CDR2 FQNEAQ (reference sequence). CDR3 coding DNA: TGTGCCAGCAGCTTCAGGGAGAACAATGAGCAGTTCTTC. It codes for CASSFRENNEQFF.

The rearrangement links TRBV11-3 to TRBJ2-7; tentative D call: TRBD1 (6 bases). The V gene lost 4 bases and the J gene lost 7 bases, with 14 bases spanning the gap. CDR1 and CDR2 (germline): SGHNT, YENEEA. CDR3 size: 13 residues. The CDR3 protein is CASSSQGKGEQYF. CDR3 sequence (DNA): TGTGCCAGCAGCTCCCAGGGGAAGGGAGAGCAGTACTTC.

The V and J genes are TRBV10-3 and TRBJ2-3, with 9 bases aligning to TRBD2. The CDR3 is made up of 16 amino acids. V lost 0 bases, J lost 1 base, and 2 bases stayed unmatched. Germline V CDR1 and CDR2: ENHRY, SYGVKD. CDR3 bases: TGTGCCATCAGTGAGTCCGCGGGAGGGGGCACAGATACGCAGTATTTT. Translated, it gives CAISESAGGGTDTQYF.

This clone was seen only once. The chain combines TRBV18 with TRBJ2-7; TRBD1 matches 9 bases. CDR1 is KGHSH and CDR2 is LQKENI in the germline V gene. The ends lost 0 bases at V and 1 base at J; junction bases unmatched: 4. The CDR3 contains 16 residues. The CDR3 reads CASSPPRTGDSYEQYF. For the CDR3, the DNA is TGTGCCAGCTCACCACCCAGGACAGGGGATTCCTACGAGCAGTACTTC.